One and the same sample provided the 23 T cell receptor beta chains below, sequenced in a study of technical replicates of blood from a few donors. TCRdb's table, derived via immunoSEQ multiplex PCR, lists solely in-frame clones and lacks some. The data show tens of thousands of clones, with 95% to 98% seen just once and 0.16% held by the top ten. The specimen sequenced was T cells isolated from PBMCs. These receptors were collected from a human donor in good health.

In nucleotides, the CDR3 is TGTGCCAGCAGGTTTGGGACAGGGGTATCACCCCTCCACTTT. Translation gives CASRFGTGVSPLHF. The chain combines TRBV5-6 with TRBJ1-6, with 10 nucleotides matching TRBD1. The trim removed 5 bases at V and 10 bases at J, leaving 6 bases unmatched. The length of the CDR3 is 14 residues. In germline, CDR1 is SGHDT, CDR2 YYEEEE. The entire variable domain, with the rest obtained from reference TRBV5-6 and TRBJ1-6, is as follows: DAGVTQSPTHLIKTRGQQVTLRCSPKSGHDTVSWYQQALGQGPQFIFQYYEEEERQRGNFPDRFSGHQFPNYSSELNVNALLLGDSALYLCASRFGTGVSPLHFGNGTRLTVT.

The chain carries TRBV5-1 and TRBJ2-1; TRBD2 aligns across 7 bases. Germline V lookup: CDR1 SGHRS, CDR2 YFSETQ. This CDR3 spans 14 amino acids. Trimming cost V 4 bases and J 7 bases; bases outside gene matches: 8. Here the CDR3 reads CASSPTSGGNEQFF. For the CDR3, the DNA is TGCGCCAGCAGCCCGACGTCGGGGGGAAATGAGCAGTTCTTC.

The V gene is TRBV6-1, the J gene TRBJ1-5, with TRBD1 matching over 7 bases. With V trimmed by 9 bases and J by 4 bases, 12 bases remained unmatched. This CDR3 is built from 15 residues. Looked up from germline, CDR1 is MNHNS and CDR2 is SASEGT. Here the CDR3 reads CASTLGPGQNQPQHF. The CDR3 DNA reads as TGTGCCAGTACCCTTGGGCCGGGACAGAATCAGCCCCAGCATTTT.

The chain carries TRBV20-1 and TRBJ1-1; D is uncertain. This CDR3 is built from 11 residues. The germline V gene has CDR1 DFQATT and CDR2 SNEGSKA (reference sequence). Between the trimmed V and J ends, which lost 6 bases and 7 bases, there was a span of 12 bases. Here the CDR3 DNA reads TGCAGTGCCCCTCGCCGGGGTGAAGCTTTCTTT. This codes for CSAPRRGEAFF.

The chain uses TRBV28 and TRBJ1-4; D possibly corresponds to TRBD1 (6 bases). Germline CDR1 reads MDHEN; CDR2 reads SYDVKM. This CDR3 has 15 amino acids. Trimming took 8 bases from V and 8 from J, leaving 21 bases between them. The CDR3, as DNA: TGTGCCAGCGGATCATTAGAAGGGGGTTGGGAAAAACTGTTTTTT. Its protein is CASGSLEGGWEKLFF.

The chain employs TRBV11-3 and TRBJ1-3; no firm D call. The CDR3 is 14 residues long. From germline, CDR1 is SGHNT and CDR2 YENEEA. The ends were cut back, 5 bases at V and 3 bases at J, with 11 bases in the middle. In nucleotides, the CDR3 is TGTGCCAGCAGCGCCCCGGGTTGTGGAAACACCATATATTTT. Residues: CASSAPGCGNTIYF. The full variable domain, its missing parts supplied by reference TRBV11-3 and TRBJ1-3, is EAGVVQSPRYKIIEKKQPVAFWCNPISGHNTLYWYLQNLGQGPELLIRYENEEAVDDSQLPKDRFSAERLKGVDSTLKIQPAELGDSAVYLCASSAPGCGNTIYFGEGSWLTVV.

The V call is TRBV7-9, the J call TRBJ1-1; TRBD1 agrees at 9 bases. With V trimmed by 5 bases and J by 0 bases, 10 bases remained unmatched. Germline CDR1 reads SEHNR; CDR2 reads FQNEAQ (reference sequence). CDR3 size: 17 residues. The CDR3 coding sequence is TGTGCCAGCAGCCTTCGAGGGACAGGGCCGATGAACACTGAAGCTTTCTTT. Residues: CASSLRGTGPMNTEAFF.

This chain connects TRBV6-1 to TRBJ2-7; 9 bases map to TRBD2. From germline, CDR1 is MNHNS and CDR2 SASEGT. The CDR3 contains 15 residues. Unmatched junction bases numbered 5, after V lost 2 bases and J lost 3 bases. In DNA form, the CDR3 reads TGTGCCAGCAGTGAATTAGCGGGGGCCTTCTACGAGCAGTACTTC. Its protein is CASSELAGAFYEQYF.

This clone was observed a single time. The chain employs TRBV20-1 and TRBJ1-1; D remains ambiguous. V was cut by 0 bases and J by 11 bases, with 10 bases left in between. This CDR3 is 11 amino acids long. Germline CDR1 reads DFQATT; CDR2 reads SNEGSKA (reference sequence). The CDR3 loop is CSARDTRGAFF. DNA for the CDR3: TGCAGTGCTAGAGATACCAGAGGGGCTTTCTTT.

This clone was detected only once. The chain uses TRBV7-9 and TRBJ2-3; D perhaps matches TRBD2 (6 bases). The CDR3 has 14 amino acids. Per germline, CDR1 SEHNR and CDR2 FQNEAQ (reference sequence). The V end was cut by 1 base, the J end by 2 bases, with 7 bases between. The CDR3 loop is CASSLGGNTDTQYF. CDR3 in DNA: TGTGCCAGCAGCTTAGGCGGGAACACAGATACGCAGTATTTT.

In DNA form, the CDR3 reads TGTGCCAGCAGCCAAGACTGGGGGGTAGAGACGCAGTATTTT. Amino acid sequence: CASSQDWGVETQYF. V and J are TRBV4-2 and TRBJ2-3; D possibly corresponds to TRBD2 (6 bases). There are 14 residues in the CDR3. Trimming stripped 0 bases from V and 9 bases from J, with 13 bases between. The germline V gene has CDR1 LGHNA and CDR2 YNFKEQ.

This rearrangement joins TRBV2 to TRBJ2-5; D ambiguous. There are 13 residues in the CDR3. Trimming took 6 bases from V and 5 from J, leaving 13 bases between them. Germline V gives CDR1 SNHLY, CDR2 FYNNEI. CDR3 nucleotide sequence: TGTGCCAGCAGAGATCCCCCCCGGGAGACCCAGTACTTC. Its translation: CASRDPPRETQYF.

The chain combines TRBV12-5 with TRBJ2-2; 12 nucleotides align to TRBD2. Germline CDR1 LGHNT, CDR2 FRNRAP. The CDR3 is made up of 18 amino acids. V shed 2 bases, J shed 9 bases, and the junction held 13 bases outside the gene matches. The CDR3 DNA reads as TGTGCTAGTGGTTTGTCCCCGTCGCGACTAGCGGGAGCTAGGGAGCTGTTTTTT. Amino acids: CASGLSPSRLAGARELFF.

This clone has only one observation. The CDR3 sequence is CASRYLSGFYGYTF. CDR3 coding DNA: TGTGCCAGCAGATACCTCTCAGGGTTCTATGGCTACACCTTC. The chain combines TRBV6-5 with TRBJ1-2, with D maybe TRBD1 (5 bases). V shed 6 bases and J shed 4 bases, with 15 bases lying between them. CDR1 and CDR2 (germline): MNHEY, SVGAGI. CDR3 length equals 14 residues.

This chain links TRBV27 with TRBJ2-7, with TRBD2 identical over 16 bases. J lost 2 bases, V lost 3 bases, and 10 bases had no gene match. This CDR3 spans 19 amino acids. Germline V lookup: CDR1 MNHEY, CDR2 SMNVEV (reference sequence). Here the CDR3 DNA reads TGTGCCAGCAGTTTTCTCTCCGGGACTAGCGGGAGGGGGACCTACGAGCAGTACTTC. Residues: CASSFLSGTSGRGTYEQYF.

The rearrangement uses TRBV4-1 and TRBJ1-1; D ambiguous. The V end was cut by 0 bases, the J end by 11 bases, with 10 bases between. Germline V gives CDR1 MGHRA, CDR2 YSYEKL. The CDR3 extends over 12 amino acids. In nucleotides, the CDR3 is TGCGCCAGCAGCCAAGATCTTAGTTCGGCTTTCTTT. It translates to CASSQDLSSAFF.

This sequence joins TRBV18 and TRBJ1-1; a weak D match, TRBD1 (6 bases). Germline CDR1 reads KGHSH; CDR2 reads LQKENI. Trimming took off 2 bases at V and 2 bases at J, with 15 bases between the two ends. The CDR3 is 16 amino acids. CDR3 nucleotide sequence: TGTGCCAGCTCACCAACCCCAGGGACACAAAACACTGAAGCTTTCTTT. It is translated as CASSPTPGTQNTEAFF.

V gene TRBV2 combines with J gene TRBJ2-1; 14 bases are a match to TRBD2. The CDR3 runs 15 residues. CDR1 is SNHLY and CDR2 is FYNNEI in the germline V gene. Trimming cost V 7 bases and J 5 bases; bases outside gene matches: 4. The DNA of the CDR3 is TGTGCCAGCAAAGGACTAGCGGGAGGTAACAATGAGCAGTTCTTC. It codes for CASKGLAGGNNEQFF.

As for this clone: Germline and junction disagree at one end, which may indicate a read error. The V gene is TRBV5-1, the J gene TRBJ2-1; D may be TRBD1 (6 bases). The CDR3 covers 15 residues. CDR1 is SGHRS and CDR2 is YFSETQ in the germline V gene. CDR3 bases: TGCGCCAGCAGCTTTGGACAGTCCTCCAACAATGAGCAGTTCTTC. Translating it yields CASSFGQSSNNEQFF.

The gene calls are TRBV5-6 and TRBJ2-3, with D perhaps TRBD2 (5 bases). The CDR3 consists of 12 residues. Per the germline V gene, CDR1 is SGHDT and CDR2 is YYEEEE. Trimming stripped 2 bases from V and 7 bases from J, with 8 bases between. The chain's CDR3 is CASSLRLHTQYF. CDR3 nucleotides: TGTGCCAGCAGCTTAAGACTACATACGCAGTATTTT. Filled out from reference TRBV5-6 and TRBJ2-3, the complete variable domain reads DAGVTQSPTHLIKTRGQQVTLRCSPKSGHDTVSWYQQALGQGPQFIFQYYEEEERQRGNFPDRFSGHQFPNYSSELNVNALLLGDSALYLCASSLRLHTQYFGPGTRLTVL.

V usage is TRBV5-1 and J usage is TRBJ2-3, with 11 bases lining up with TRBD2. CDR3 length equals 17 residues. Germline CDR1 and CDR2: SGHRS and YFSETQ. V lost 0 bases to trimming and J lost 5 bases; unmatched junction nucleotides: 8. This CDR3 reads CASSLATSGSSGDTQYF. The DNA of the CDR3 is TGCGCCAGCAGCTTGGCTACTAGCGGGAGTTCTGGAGATACGCAGTATTTT.

The genes are TRBV10-1 and TRBJ2-7, with D tentatively TRBD1 (5 bases). Germline CDR1 and CDR2: WNHNN and SYGVQD (reference sequence). Trimming stripped 0 bases from V and 2 bases from J, with 11 bases between. There are 15 residues in the CDR3. The chain's CDR3 is CASSESTGTPYEQYF. Here the CDR3 DNA reads TGCGCCAGCAGTGAGTCAACAGGTACCCCCTACGAGCAGTACTTC.

CDR3 nucleotide sequence: TGTGCCAGCAGCTTAGCGGGGGACACCTACGAGCAGTACTTC. Its translation: CASSLAGDTYEQYF. The chain is built from TRBV7-6 and TRBJ2-7, with D perhaps TRBD1 (6 bases). Germline lookup yields CDR1 SGHVS and CDR2 FNYEAQ. Between the trimmed V and J ends, which lost 0 bases and 2 bases, there was a span of 8 bases. The CDR3 consists of 14 residues.